The 9 T cell receptor beta chains given below trace back to one sample, sequenced in a study of control samples from healthy donors and cancer patients. The repertoire was sequenced with immunoSEQ multiplex PCR; TCRdb's copy has only in-frame clones and lacks some. The table lists just over 150,000 clones, 93% of them singletons, with about 2.4% in the top ten. Source material: blood. These receptors were obtained from a man between 50 and 59 years old in good health.

The chain has TRBV3-1 (or the pseudogene TRBV3-2) and TRBJ1-2, with 7 bases matching TRBD1. The CDR3 totals 13 residues. From germline, CDR1 is LGHDT and CDR2 YNNKEL (reference sequence). V was pared by 6 bases and J by 8 bases, with 9 bases of the junction left unmatched. In nucleotides, the CDR3 is TGTGCCAGCAGTCAACAGGGGCAGGGAGGCTACACCTTC. Translating gives CASSQQGQGGYTF.

The chain joins TRBV13 to TRBJ2-5; 10 bases agree with TRBD1. Germline V gives CDR1 PRHDT, CDR2 FYEKMQ (reference sequence). CDR3 length equals 16 residues. V lost 4 bases to trimming and J lost 4 bases; unmatched junction nucleotides: 9. The CDR3 loop is CASSSYDRGLRETQYF. Written as DNA, the CDR3 is TGTGCCAGCAGCTCATATGACAGGGGGCTAAGAGAGACCCAGTACTTC. The full variable domain, completed using reference TRBV13 and TRBJ2-5, is AAGVIQSPRHLIKEKRETATLKCYPIPRHDTVYWYQQGPGQDPQFLISFYEKMQSDKGSIPDRFSAQQFSDYHSELNMSSLELGDSALYFCASSSYDRGLRETQYFGPGTRLLVL.

The chain recombines TRBV9 with TRBJ2-5; D remains unclear. The CDR3 is 13 amino acids. The germline V gene has CDR1 SGDLS and CDR2 YYNGEE. V lost 2 bases and J 0 bases, leaving 5 bases between the germline ends. The CDR3 sequence: CASSVQDQETQYF. Written as DNA, the CDR3 is TGTGCCAGCAGCGTGCAGGACCAAGAGACCCAGTACTTC.

The chain is built from TRBV11-3 and TRBJ2-7; D is unclear. Germline CDR1 SGHNT, CDR2 YENEEA. The CDR3 loop spans 12 amino acids. V dropped 0 bases and J dropped 7 bases, with 7 bases sitting between them. The CDR3 is CASSLDGREQYF. Written as DNA, the CDR3 is TGTGCCAGCAGCTTAGACGGCCGGGAGCAGTACTTC.

Details on this clone: Other DNA sequences in this sample translate to the same CDR3. The chain employs TRBV18 and TRBJ2-3; D remains unclear. V shed 3 bases and J shed 0 bases, with 1 base lying between them. The CDR3 has 12 residues. Germline V gene lookup returns CDR1 KGHSH and CDR2 LQKENI. The CDR3 bases are TGTGCCAGCTCACCTAGCACAGATACGCAGTATTTT. Amino acid sequence: CASSPSTDTQYF.

The rearrangement links TRBV5-5 to TRBJ1-1; possibly TRBD1 for D (6 bases). The germline V gene encodes CDR1 SGHKS and CDR2 YYEKEE (reference sequence). The CDR3 is 15 residues long. V lost 3 bases, J lost 1 base, and 13 bases lay in between. The CDR3 sequence: CASSWALQGNTEAFF. The CDR3 DNA reads as TGTGCCAGCAGCTGGGCTCTACAGGGGAACACTGAAGCTTTCTTT.

The chain employs TRBV11-2 and TRBJ1-4; D gene unclear. The V end lost 5 bases, the J end lost 7 bases, and 11 bases lay between the germline ends. The CDR3 is made up of 13 amino acids. Germline V gene lookup returns CDR1 SGHAT and CDR2 FQNNGV. CDR3 protein: CASSRARGEKLFF. The CDR3 region has the DNA TGTGCCAGCAGCAGGGCCCGGGGTGAAAAACTGTTTTTT.

This clone was seen only once. The rearrangement uses TRBV5-1 and TRBJ2-7; TRBD1 matches 10 bases. Per germline, CDR1 SGHRS and CDR2 YFSETQ. This CDR3 is built from 16 residues. The V segment lost 4 bases and the J segment 2 bases; nucleotides outside the gene matches: 9. The CDR3 loop is CASSPGLGTGAYEQYF. The CDR3 nucleotides read TGCGCCAGCAGCCCAGGGTTGGGGACAGGGGCCTACGAGCAGTACTTC. Supplemented by reference TRBV5-1 and TRBJ2-7, the full variable domain reads KAGVTQTPRYLIKTRGQQVTLSCSPISGHRSVSWYQQTPGQGLQFLFEYFSETQRNKGNFPGRFSGRQFSNSRSEMNVSTLELGDSALYLCASSPGLGTGAYEQYFGPGTRLTVT.

The chain couples TRBV5-1 to TRBJ2-7; perhaps D is TRBD1 or TRBD2 (5 bases each). Germline lookup yields CDR1 SGHRS and CDR2 YFSETQ. V was pared by 4 bases and J by 7 bases, with 18 bases between. The CDR3 has 14 residues. CDR3 region: CASSVPRGTGEQYF. Written as DNA, the CDR3 is TGCGCCAGCAGCGTGCCCCGGGGCACGGGAGAGCAGTACTTC.